A selection of T cell receptor beta chains follows, all from one sample in a study of T cell responses to AZD1222 COVID-19 vaccine. The method was immunoSEQ multiplex PCR; TCRdb's version includes in-frame clones alone and lacks a portion of them. Of 65,000 to 100,000 clones in the sample, 88% were seen once. The sequencing used peripheral blood, collected 28 days after the second AZD1222 dose. These receptors came from an adult who received the AZD1222 COVID-19 vaccine. Each CDR3 is given without its conserved first and last residue.

ASSLGLGGQETQY | TRBV7-6
ASRGQALNGYT | TRBV12-3/TRBV12-4
ANRPRGLTTDTQY | TRBV3-1/TRBV3-2
ASSGRAGSGANVLT | TRBV4-2
ASSLAPGQGSYEQY | TRBV5-1
AWSVQGMGAF | TRBV30
ASSDDGGRGSPQF | TRBV7-2
ASSPSGWSSGNTIY | TRBV5-1
ASSYTSGSYNEQF | TRBV7-9
ASSLTGGGNTIY | TRBV7-2
ASSQPGGGNTIY | TRBV3-1/TRBV3-2
ASSFAGGQPQH | TRBV27
ASSLGQAYGYT | TRBV11-2
ATSDHGSVRPQH | TRBV24-1
ATSATRTGELF | TRBV15
ASLRESTDTQY | TRBV2
ASSSDFRDRAYEQY | TRBV7-9
ASKGGNNSPLH | TRBV2
ATSRMDRGTGNTIY | TRBV15
ASSQTDGRNSPLH | TRBV5-1
ASSLVPGINTGELF | TRBV7-2
ASSPGLKDEKLF | TRBV18
ASSETSASYEQY | TRBV2
VSSLGREQGAT | TRBV5-1
SVLGTSGSNEQF | TRBV29-1
ASSLLGGNQPQH | TRBV7-9
ASSDGQGGNIQY | TRBV6-4
ASSKGARYGYT | TRBV7-9
SVEGQGEGYGYT | TRBV29-1
ASSFEDLLNTEAF | TRBV5-5
ASSRGGSPLHEQY | TRBV10-1
ASSPPVGQGGFEKLF | TRBV7-9
ASSLSSTNEKLF | TRBV5-1
ASSQDPWTGRNTEAF | TRBV4-2
ASSHPTADAYEQY | TRBV3-1/TRBV3-2
ASSIQGTGANVLT | TRBV19
ASSESGASGETQY | TRBV2
ASSDRDSGEAF | TRBV6-1
SVEDRGQGRNGYT | TRBV29-1
ASSFNRGSSPLH | TRBV27